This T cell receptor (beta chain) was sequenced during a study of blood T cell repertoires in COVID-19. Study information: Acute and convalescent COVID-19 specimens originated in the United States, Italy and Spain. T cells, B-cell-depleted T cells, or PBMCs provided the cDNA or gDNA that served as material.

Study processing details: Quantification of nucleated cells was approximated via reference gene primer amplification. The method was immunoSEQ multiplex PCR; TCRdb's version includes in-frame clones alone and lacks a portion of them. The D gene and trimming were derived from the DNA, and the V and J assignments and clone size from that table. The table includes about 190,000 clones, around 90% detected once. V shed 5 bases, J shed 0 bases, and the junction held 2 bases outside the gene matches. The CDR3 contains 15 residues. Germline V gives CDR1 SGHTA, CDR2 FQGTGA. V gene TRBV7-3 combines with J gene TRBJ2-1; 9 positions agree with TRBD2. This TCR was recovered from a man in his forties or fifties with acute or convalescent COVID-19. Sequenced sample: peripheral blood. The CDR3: CASSRGRASYNEQFF. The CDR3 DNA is TGTGCCAGCAGCCGCGGGAGGGCCTCCTACAATGAGCAGTTCTTC.